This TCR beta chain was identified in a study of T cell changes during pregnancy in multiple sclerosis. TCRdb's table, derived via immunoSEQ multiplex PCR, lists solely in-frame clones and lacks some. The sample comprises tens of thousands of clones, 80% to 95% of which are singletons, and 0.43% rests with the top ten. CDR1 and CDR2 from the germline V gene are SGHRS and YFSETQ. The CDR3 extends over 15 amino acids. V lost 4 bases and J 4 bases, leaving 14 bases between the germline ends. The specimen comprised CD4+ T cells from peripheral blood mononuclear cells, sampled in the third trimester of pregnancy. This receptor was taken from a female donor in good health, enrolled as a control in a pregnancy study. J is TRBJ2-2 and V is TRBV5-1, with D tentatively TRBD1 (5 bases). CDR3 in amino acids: CASSPAQGLTGELFF. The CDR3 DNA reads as TGCGCCAGCAGCCCCGCCCAGGGCCTCACCGGGGAGCTGTTTTTT.